The 18 T cell receptor beta chains below were found in one sample sequenced in a study of blood T cell repertoires in COVID-19. Sequencing used immunoSEQ multiplex PCR; TCRdb keeps in-frame clones, though not all of them. The data show some 90,000 clones, around three quarters seen once. What was sequenced was peripheral blood. Receptors were obtained from a woman aged 70-85 years with acute or convalescent COVID-19.

Details on this clone: Other DNA sequences of this sample code for an identical CDR3. CDR3 amino acids: CAISESGGANTGELFF. CDR3 bases: TGTGCCATCAGTGAGTCGGGGGGAGCGAACACCGGGGAGCTGTTTTTT. The genes are TRBV10-3 and TRBJ2-2; the D gene is possibly TRBD2 (6 bases). Trimming cost V 0 bases and J 0 bases, with 8 bases left between them. The CDR3 length is 16 residues. The germline V gene encodes CDR1 ENHRY and CDR2 SYGVKD.

This rearrangement joins TRBV5-1 to TRBJ1-1; TRBD1 is a possible D gene (6 bases). Germline CDR1 is SGHRS and CDR2 is YFSETQ. The CDR3 is 13 amino acids. V lost 1 base and J 8 bases, leaving 12 bases between the germline ends. CDR3 coding DNA: TGCGCCAGCAGCTTGAAGGACAGAACCGAAGCTTTCTTT. Amino acid sequence: CASSLKDRTEAFF.

This chain connects TRBV25-1 to TRBJ1-3; tentative D call: TRBD1 (6 bases). The CDR3 length is 13 residues. Germline-derived CDR1 and CDR2 are MGHDK and SYGVNS. V lost 7 bases and J lost 4, with 11 bases in between. In DNA, the CDR3 is TGTGCCAGCAAACAGGGTTTCGGAAACACCATATATTTT. It translates to CASKQGFGNTIYF. The full variable domain, rest sourced from reference TRBV25-1 and TRBJ1-3, is EADIYQTPRYLVIGTGKKITLECSQTMGHDKMYWYQQDPGMELHLIHYSYGVNSTEKGDLSSESTVSRIRTEHFPLTLESARPSHTSQYLCASKQGFGNTIYFGEGSWLTVV.

DNA for the CDR3: TGTGCCAGTAGTATCCCCGGACAGCCGAACACTGAAGCTTTCTTT. As protein: CASSIPGQPNTEAFF. The rearrangement links TRBV19 to TRBJ1-1, with D possibly TRBD1 on 6 matching bases. The CDR3 has 15 residues. Germline values: CDR1 LNHDA, CDR2 SQIVND (reference sequence). Trimming removed 3 bases from V and 1 base from J, with 12 bases in between.

The rearrangement links TRBV5-1 to TRBJ2-7; D remains unclear. The CDR3 has 14 residues. Germline CDR1 SGHRS, CDR2 YFSETQ. V shed 0 bases and J shed 1 base, with 8 bases lying between them. The CDR3 DNA follows: TGCGCCAGCAGCTTGGTGTCAGATTCCTACGAGCAGTACTTC. This translates into CASSLVSDSYEQYF.

The chain joins TRBV27 to TRBJ2-5; the D gene is possibly TRBD1 (6 bases). The CDR3 consists of 15 residues. Germline-derived CDR1 and CDR2 are MNHEY and SMNVEV (reference sequence). The V gene lost 4 bases and the J gene lost 9 bases, with 21 bases spanning the gap. The CDR3 coding sequence is TGTGCCAGCAGTTCTTGGGCCAACAGGGAAGGGGCCCAGTACTTC. It translates to CASSSWANREGAQYF.

This rearrangement joins TRBV5-1 to TRBJ2-1, with D perhaps matching TRBD1 (6 bases). CDR1 and CDR2 (germline): SGHRS, YFSETQ. Trimming shortened V by 0 bases and J by 7 bases, and 11 bases separated the two germline ends. CDR3 length: 14 residues. The CDR3 DNA reads as TGCGCCAGCAGCTTGGACAGGGTGGGGAATGAGCAGTTCTTC. This gives the protein CASSLDRVGNEQFF.

This clone is a singleton in its sample. The genes are TRBV3-1 (or the pseudogene TRBV3-2) and TRBJ1-2; no firm D call. From germline, CDR1 is LGHDT and CDR2 YNNKEL (reference sequence). The V and J ends lost 1 base and 13 bases respectively, with 16 bases between them. There are 13 residues in the CDR3. The CDR3, as DNA: TGTGCCAGCAGCCAAGTCGGGTCGTTTAAAGGCACCTTC. It yields the protein CASSQVGSFKGTF.

This clone has more than one count but fewer than ten. V usage is TRBV5-4 and J usage is TRBJ2-7; 7 nucleotides agree with TRBD2. CDR1 and CDR2 (germline): SGHNT, YYREEE (reference sequence). The CDR3 totals 17 residues. V was pared by 0 bases and J by 0 bases, with 9 bases of the junction left unmatched. This CDR3 reads CASSLGRTSASSYEQYF. CDR3 nucleotides: TGTGCCAGCAGCTTGGGGAGAACTAGCGCAAGCTCCTACGAGCAGTACTTC.

J is TRBJ2-4 and V is TRBV3-1 (or the pseudogene TRBV3-2); 7 positions match TRBD1. This CDR3 region has 14 residues. Trimming at V came to 6 bases and at J to 3 bases, leaving 5 bases not matched to a gene. Germline V gene sequence: CDR1 LGHDT, CDR2 YNNKEL (reference sequence). CDR3 sequence: CASSNRGVKNIQYF. CDR3 nucleotides: TGTGCCAGCAGTAACAGGGGCGTCAAAAACATTCAGTACTTC.

The sample holds a few counts of this clone. This chain joins TRBV6-5 and TRBJ1-6, with 9 bases matching TRBD1. The CDR3 has 14 amino acids. Germline CDR1 is MNHEY and CDR2 is SVGAGI. Germline trimming cut 4 bases from V and 9 bases from J; bases unmatched to any gene: 4. DNA for the CDR3: TGTGCCAGCAGTTCGGGGACAGGGACTTCACCCCTCCACTTT. Residues: CASSSGTGTSPLHF.

This clone was counted once. The chain has TRBV5-5 and TRBJ2-2; the match to TRBD1 covers 8 bases. J lost 10 bases, V lost 0 bases, and 5 bases had no gene match. CDR3 length: 14 amino acids. Looked up from germline, CDR1 is SGHKS and CDR2 is YYEKEE (reference sequence). The CDR3 protein is CASSLVAGGAELFF. As DNA, the CDR3 is TGTGCCAGCAGCTTGGTGGCAGGGGGCGCGGAGCTGTTTTTT.

This chain uses TRBV7-9 with TRBJ2-2; 9 positions match TRBD2. Trimming at V came to 5 bases and at J to 14 bases, leaving 12 bases not matched to a gene. Germline V lookup: CDR1 SEHNR, CDR2 FQNEAQ (reference sequence). The length of the CDR3 is 14 residues. Here the CDR3 reads CASSRGLAGSFLFF. CDR3 in DNA: TGTGCCAGCAGCCGCGGCCTAGCGGGGTCGTTCCTGTTTTTT. Looking up the rest from reference TRBV7-9 and TRBJ2-2 gives the full variable domain: DTGVSQNPRHKITKRGQNVTFRCDPISEHNRLYWYRQTLGQGPEFLTYFQNEAQLEKSRLLSDRFSAERPKGSFSTLEIQRTEQGDSAMYLCASSRGLAGSFLFFGEGSRLTVL.

This clone was counted a few times. The J gene is TRBJ1-1, the V gene TRBV4-3; TRBD1 might be the D (5 bases). V dropped 8 bases and J dropped 4 bases, with 20 bases sitting between them. CDR3 length equals 15 residues. CDR1 and CDR2 (germline): LGHNA, YSLEER. Written as DNA, the CDR3 is TGCGCCAGCCGGTGGGGGGGAGATGACCTCACTGAAGCTTTCTTT. Its protein is CASRWGGDDLTEAFF.

The chain is built from TRBV9 and TRBJ2-5; 11 nucleotides line up with TRBD2. Germline V CDR1 and CDR2: SGDLS, YYNGEE. The CDR3 extends over 16 amino acids. With 1 base clipped from V and 2 bases from J, the junction kept 4 bases outside the gene matches. CDR3 DNA sequence: TGTGCCAGCAGCGTACTAGCGGGAGGTGGGCAAGAGACCCAGTACTTC. This codes for CASSVLAGGGQETQYF.

The chain has TRBV6-5 and TRBJ1-2; 7 bases map to TRBD1. The junction had 11 bases not matched to a gene; V was cut back by 5 bases and J by 8 bases. The CDR3 runs to 14 residues. Germline lookup yields CDR1 MNHEY and CDR2 SVGAGI. DNA of the CDR3: TGTGCCAGCAGTCTTACAGGGGCTCTCTGGGGCTACACCTTC. This encodes CASSLTGALWGYTF.

The rearrangement links TRBV9 to TRBJ1-4; weak D call: TRBD1 (5 bases). Trimming cost V 0 bases and J 8 bases, with 14 bases left between them. Germline-derived CDR1 and CDR2 are SGDLS and YYNGEE. This CDR3 is built from 15 residues. CDR3 in amino acids: CASSVAVGLQEKLFF. The CDR3 DNA is TGTGCCAGCAGCGTAGCTGTGGGACTTCAAGAAAAACTGTTTTTT.

The rearrangement joins TRBV18 to TRBJ2-1; 7 positions agree with TRBD2. Trimming took 2 bases from V and 5 from J; bases not matched to a gene: 3. The CDR3 spans 14 residues. The V gene's germline CDR1 is KGHSH and CDR2 LQKENI. The chain's CDR3 is CASSPWLADNEQFF. CDR3 sequence (DNA): TGTGCCAGCTCACCATGGCTAGCGGACAATGAGCAGTTCTTC. Filled out from reference TRBV18 and TRBJ2-1, the complete variable domain reads NAGVMQNPRHLVRRRGQEARLRCSPMKGHSHVYWYRQLPEEGLKFMVYLQKENIIDESGMPKERFSAEFPKEGPSILRIQQVVRGDSAAYFCASSPWLADNEQFFGPGTRLTVL.